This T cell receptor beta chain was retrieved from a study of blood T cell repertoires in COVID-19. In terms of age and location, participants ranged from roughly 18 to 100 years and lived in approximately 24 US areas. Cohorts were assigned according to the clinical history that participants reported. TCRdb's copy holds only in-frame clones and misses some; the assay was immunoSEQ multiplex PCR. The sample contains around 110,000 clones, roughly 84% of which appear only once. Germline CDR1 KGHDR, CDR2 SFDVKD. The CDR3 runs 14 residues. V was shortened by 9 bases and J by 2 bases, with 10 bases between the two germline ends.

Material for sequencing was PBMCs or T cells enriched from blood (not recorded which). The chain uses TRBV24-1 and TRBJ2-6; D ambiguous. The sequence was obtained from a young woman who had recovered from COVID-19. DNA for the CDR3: TGTGCCACCTCTGAAGAGGCTGGGGCCAACGTCCTGACTTTC. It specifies CATSEEAGANVLTF.